The 13 T cell receptor beta chains listed next were all sequenced from one sample in a study of blood T cells in healthy people across ages. Through a sample-barcoded 5' primer and a J-beta primer mix, a second PCR was run for roughly 6 to 12 cycles. MiXCR was run by TCRdb on the 5' RACE reads, yielding one entry per CDR3 protein. This table has more than 650,000 distinct CDR3 sequences, roughly 20% appearing once. Specimen: blood. Every receptor here comes from a man between 65 and 85 years old in good health.

A few counts support this clonotype. V gene TRBV7-2 combines with J gene TRBJ1-2, with D possibly matching TRBD1 (6 bases). The CDR3 has 14 amino acids. Between the trimmed V and J ends, which lost 5 bases and 3 bases, there was a span of 13 bases. Germline CDR1 SGHTA, CDR2 FQGNSA. CDR3 amino acids: CASSKHRVDYGYTF. The CDR3 DNA follows: TGTGCCAGCAGCAAGCACAGGGTCGACTATGGCTACACCTTC.

The J gene is TRBJ1-1, the V gene TRBV7-2; 7 nucleotides align to TRBD1. Per germline, CDR1 SGHTA and CDR2 FQGNSA. Trimming cost V 4 bases and J 1 base; bases outside gene matches: 6. This CDR3 comprises 15 residues. The CDR3 sequence is CASSSSGQTNTEAFF. CDR3 DNA sequence: TGTGCCAGCAGCTCCTCGGGACAGACGAACACTGAAGCTTTCTTT. Full variable domain (remainder filled in from reference TRBV7-2 and TRBJ1-1): GAGVSQSPSNKVTEKGKDVELRCDPISGHTALYWYRQSLGQGLEFLIYFQGNSAPDKSGLPSDRFSAERTGGSVSTLTIQRTQQEDSAVYLCASSSSGQTNTEAFFGQGTRLTVV.

The CDR3 DNA is TGTGCCAGCAGCTGGACCAACTACGAGCAGTACTTC. Its protein is CASSWTNYEQYF. This chain joins TRBV7-2 and TRBJ2-5; D is undetermined. The end of the DNA fits TRBJ2-7 better, so the J call may be wrong. Germline V lookup: CDR1 SGHTA, CDR2 FQGNSA. The length of the CDR3 is 12 residues.

J is TRBJ2-3 and V is TRBV7-8; 7 nucleotides align to TRBD2. Germline loops: CDR1 SGHVS, CDR2 FQNEAQ. The V segment lost 6 bases and the J segment 2 bases; nucleotides outside the gene matches: 11. CDR3 length: 16 amino acids. The CDR3 DNA reads TGTGCCAGCAGAATATTTCTCGGGGGGACCACAGATACGCAGTATTTT. Its protein is CASRIFLGGTTDTQYF.

The chain carries TRBV3-1 and TRBJ2-3, with 8 bases that match TRBD2. V lost 1 base to trimming and J lost 6 bases; unmatched junction nucleotides: 12. The CDR3 consists of 17 residues. Germline V CDR1 and CDR2: LGHDT, YNNKEL (reference sequence). The DNA for the CDR3 is TGTGCCAGCAGCCAAGGTCCTAGCGGGCCATGGTCGGATACGCAGTATTTT. This translates into CASSQGPSGPWSDTQYF.

This clonotype was found many times. The chain joins TRBV6-6 to TRBJ2-7; tentative D call: TRBD1 (6 bases). CDR1 is MNHNY and CDR2 is SVGAGI in the germline V gene (reference sequence). This CDR3 spans 13 amino acids. Between the trimmed V and J ends, which lost 5 bases and 3 bases, there was a span of 11 bases. In DNA form, the CDR3 reads TGTGCCAGCAGTCTAGAGGACAGCTACGAGCAGTACTTC. Protein product: CASSLEDSYEQYF.

The CDR3 nucleotides read TGCAGTGCCCGACCGGGACACTTAAGCTCCTACGAGCAGTACTTC. As protein: CSARPGHLSSYEQYF. The V call is TRBV20-1, the J call TRBJ2-7, with D tentatively TRBD1 (6 bases). V shed 6 bases and J shed 0 bases, with 18 bases lying between them. The length of the CDR3 is 15 residues. Germline V gives CDR1 DFQATT, CDR2 SNEGSKA (reference sequence).

This clonotype turned up a few times. This rearrangement joins TRBV6-2 or TRBV6-3 to TRBJ1-2; D perhaps matches TRBD1 (6 bases). Trimming removed 6 bases from V and 4 bases from J, with 15 bases in between. Germline V gene sequence: CDR1 MNHEY, CDR2 SVGEGT. CDR3 length: 14 residues. The DNA of the CDR3 is TGTGCCAGCAGGACCACAGGGTTGATCTATGGCTACACCTTC. Translated: CASRTTGLIYGYTF.

This clonotype was observed a few times. The V call is TRBV6-8, the J call TRBJ2-7; 12 nucleotides line up with TRBD2. Near its end, the DNA agrees better with TRBJ2-1, so the J call may be wrong. The germline CDR1 and CDR2 sequences are MNHGY and SAAAGT. This CDR3 is 17 amino acids long. CDR3 amino acids: CASSSLLAGGPRSEQFF. The DNA of the CDR3 is TGTGCCAGCAGTTCCCTACTAGCGGGAGGCCCCAGGAGTGAGCAGTTCTTC.

The rearrangement links TRBV12-3 or TRBV12-4 to TRBJ2-3, with 10 bases that match TRBD2. Trimming took 3 bases from V and 2 from J; bases not matched to a gene: 8. CDR3 length: 17 residues. The CDR3 coding sequence is TGTGCCAGCAGTTTGGGAAGTAGCGGGGGGACCACAGATACGCAGTATTTT. Encoded protein: CASSLGSSGGTTDTQYF.

This clonotype was seen ten or more times. The CDR3 spells CASSYERGSYNEQFF. CDR3 sequence (DNA): TGTGCCAGCAGTTATGAGCGGGGATCCTACAATGAGCAGTTCTTC. The chain combines TRBV6-6 with TRBJ2-1; 7 bases match TRBD2. The germline gives CDR1 MNHNY, CDR2 SVGAGI (reference sequence). The CDR3 sequence is 15 residues long. Trimming cost V 3 bases and J 1 base; bases outside gene matches: 3.

The chain links TRBV14 to TRBJ1-3; D gene unclear. The CDR3 spans 16 residues. Germline V gene lookup returns CDR1 SGHDN and CDR2 FVKESK. V dropped 4 bases and J dropped 0 bases, with 13 bases sitting between them. The CDR3 reads CASSPQVVSSGNTIYF. The CDR3 DNA is TGTGCCAGCAGCCCGCAGGTCGTGAGCTCTGGAAACACCATATATTTT.

The chain carries TRBV29-1 and TRBJ2-1, with 7 bases that match TRBD1. This CDR3 is built from 15 residues. V gave up 6 bases and J gave up 1 base; unmatched junction bases: 9. Germline values: CDR1 SQVTM, CDR2 ANQGSEA. The CDR3 DNA reads as TGCAGCGTGGGCCTAGACAGGGAATCCTACAATGAGCAGTTCTTC. Its protein product is CSVGLDRESYNEQFF.